The 31 T cell receptor beta chains reported below all come from one sample, sequenced in a study of blood T cell repertoires in COVID-19 (TCRdb year 2020). The library relied on the immunoSEQ multiplex PCR assay. Imported from immuneACCESS, the table was reduced by TCRdb to in-frame sequences with V and J called. These copies leave out some clones; in studies compared against another copy, an unresolved V gene accounts for under half, and the cause of the remainder is not known. The sample table holds around 100,000 clones, of which roughly 89% were seen once. 1.5% to 2.5% of the sample rests with the top ten. The sequencing sample was made of peripheral blood. These receptors came from a woman aged 50 to 65 with COVID-19, enrolled during active disease.

The gene calls are TRBV11-3 and TRBJ2-1; TRBD2 matches at 13 bases. V trimming: 5 bases; J trimming: 12 bases; junction bases outside the gene matches: 10. CDR3 length equals 15 residues. Germline V gives CDR1 SGHNT, CDR2 YENEEA. The CDR3 loop is CASSPTSGGPDGQFF. The CDR3 DNA reads TGTGCCAGCAGCCCGACTAGCGGGGGGCCAGATGGGCAGTTCTTC.

The chain uses TRBV10-1 and TRBJ1-4; unclear D gene. CDR1 is WNHNN and CDR2 is SYGVQD in the germline V gene (reference sequence). This CDR3 contains 14 residues. V was trimmed by 6 bases and J by 5 bases, leaving 13 bases between them. CDR3 residues: CASSAGSLNEKLFF. In DNA, the CDR3 is TGCGCCAGCAGCGCGGGGAGTCTCAATGAAAAACTGTTTTTT.

The chain has TRBV7-3 and TRBJ1-1, with D possibly TRBD1 on 5 matching bases. The germline gives CDR1 SGHTA, CDR2 FQGTGA. The CDR3 totals 13 residues. The V end was cut by 5 bases, the J end by 7 bases, with 14 bases between. CDR3 DNA sequence: TGTGCCAGCAGCCCCACATGGGGGGTTGAAGCTTTCTTT. This sequence encodes CASSPTWGVEAFF.

V usage is TRBV24-1 and J usage is TRBJ2-7; maybe TRBD2 (5 bases). V lost 4 bases and J lost 1, with 7 bases in between. Germline V gene sequence: CDR1 KGHDR, CDR2 SFDVKD. The CDR3 totals 13 residues. The CDR3 DNA is TGTGCCACCAGTGAAGAGGGATCCTACGAGCAGTACTTC. Translated, it gives CATSEEGSYEQYF.

This chain joins TRBV5-4 and TRBJ1-1; D gene unclear. V was trimmed by 0 bases and J by 5 bases, leaving 8 bases between them. This CDR3 contains 13 residues. Germline V CDR1 and CDR2: SGHNT, YYREEE (reference sequence). CDR3 coding DNA: TGTGCCAGCAGCTTGGACAGTCGAACTGAAGCTTTCTTT. Translation: CASSLDSRTEAFF. Filled out from reference TRBV5-4 and TRBJ1-1, the complete variable domain reads ETGVTQSPTHLIKTRGQQVTLRCSSQSGHNTVSWYQQALGQGPQFIFQYYREEENGRGNFPPRFSGLQFPNYSSELNVNALELDDSALYLCASSLDSRTEAFFGQGTRLTVV.

The chain recombines TRBV3-1 (or the pseudogene TRBV3-2) with TRBJ2-2; D not certain. V lost 4 bases and J lost 4, with 10 bases in between. Germline loops: CDR1 LGHDT, CDR2 YNNKEL (reference sequence). CDR3 length: 14 amino acids. The CDR3 coding sequence is TGTGCCAGCAGCCTCGGCCGACTCACCGGGGAGCTGTTTTTT. Its protein product is CASSLGRLTGELFF.

The V call is TRBV27, the J call TRBJ1-2, with a possible D match to TRBD1 (5 bases). The CDR3 is 12 amino acids. Trimming removed 6 bases at V and 12 bases at J, with 17 bases between. Per the germline V gene, CDR1 is MNHEY and CDR2 is SMNVEV (reference sequence). The CDR3 sequence is CASRTPGQSNTF. The CDR3 coding sequence is TGTGCCAGCAGGACCCCAGGACAATCCAACACCTTC.

The rearrangement joins TRBV14 to TRBJ1-1; 7 positions agree with TRBD1. CDR3 length: 13 residues. Trimming at V came to 4 bases and at J to 8 bases, leaving 7 bases not matched to a gene. Germline loops: CDR1 SGHDN, CDR2 FVKESK. The CDR3 here is CASSLRDSREAFF. The CDR3 DNA reads TGTGCCAGCAGCCTCCGGGACAGCAGGGAAGCTTTCTTT.

The chain has TRBV15 and TRBJ1-1; 8 bases are shared with TRBD1. The trim removed 1 base at V and 7 bases at J, leaving 11 bases unmatched. Looked up from germline, CDR1 is LNHNV and CDR2 is YYDKDF (reference sequence). The CDR3 is 16 residues long. CDR3 sequence: CATSRGGQGLKDEAFF. The CDR3 nucleotides read TGTGCCACCAGCAGAGGTGGACAGGGACTTAAGGATGAAGCTTTCTTT.

The V gene is TRBV4-3, the J gene TRBJ1-1; tentatively, D is TRBD1 (5 bases). The CDR3 length is 14 residues. V was pared by 3 bases and J by 0 bases, with 8 bases between. Per germline, CDR1 LGHNA and CDR2 YSLEER. Written as DNA, the CDR3 is TGCGCCAGCAGCCACAGACAGATGAACACTGAAGCTTTCTTT. Encoded protein: CASSHRQMNTEAFF.

The chain recombines TRBV19 with TRBJ2-4; a weak D match, TRBD2 (6 bases). The V and J ends lost 4 bases and 0 bases respectively, with 13 bases between them. CDR3 length equals 16 residues. Germline values: CDR1 LNHDA, CDR2 SQIVND (reference sequence). The CDR3 bases are TGTGCCAGTAGTAACCTCGGGGGAATAGCCAAAAACATTCAGTACTTC. This translates into CASSNLGGIAKNIQYF. The whole variable domain, filled in from reference TRBV19 and TRBJ2-4, reads DGGITQSPKYLFRKEGQNVTLSCEQNLNHDAMYWYRQDPGQGLRLIYYSQIVNDFQKGDIAEGYSVSREKKESFPLTVTSAQKNPTAFYLCASSNLGGIAKNIQYFGAGTRLSVL.

The V and J genes are TRBV5-5 and TRBJ1-2; 8 bases map to TRBD1. Losses at the gene ends were 3 bases for V and 7 bases for J; bases not matched to a gene: 8. This CDR3 is 14 amino acids long. Germline assignment: CDR1 SGHKS and CDR2 YYEKEE (reference sequence). The CDR3 coding sequence is TGTGCCAGCAGCTACAGGGGGGCGTTTAGTGGCTACACCTTC. Translating it yields CASSYRGAFSGYTF.

Concerning this clone: The sample carries other DNA sequences with the same CDR3. This chain uses TRBV19 with TRBJ1-1, with D perhaps TRBD1 (5 bases). The CDR3 runs to 14 residues. V gave up 6 bases and J gave up 0 bases, with 11 bases separating them. Germline V gene sequence: CDR1 LNHDA, CDR2 SQIVND (reference sequence). The CDR3, as DNA: TGTGCCAGTAGCCCCCAGGGCCTGAACACTGAAGCTTTCTTT. Translating it yields CASSPQGLNTEAFF.

CDR3 in amino acids: CAWSLGTGNSPLHF. The CDR3 nucleotides read TGTGCCTGGAGCCTCGGGACAGGGAATTCACCCCTCCACTTT. The chain has TRBV30 and TRBJ1-6; TRBD1 agrees at 9 bases. J lost 7 bases, V lost 3 bases, and 4 bases had no gene match. Per the germline V gene, CDR1 is GTSNPN and CDR2 is SVGIG (reference sequence). The CDR3 runs to 14 residues.

The gene calls are TRBV7-7 and TRBJ1-6; 8 bases are a match to TRBD1. V gave up 0 bases and J gave up 0 bases; unmatched junction bases: 4. Germline V CDR1 and CDR2: SSHAT, FNYEAQ (reference sequence). The CDR3 is made up of 18 amino acids. The chain's CDR3 is CASSLADRALSYNSPLHF. The CDR3 DNA is TGTGCCAGCAGCTTAGCGGACAGGGCACTCTCCTATAATTCACCCCTCCACTTT. The full variable domain, with the rest looked up from reference TRBV7-7 and TRBJ1-6, is GAGVSQSPRYKVTKRGQDVTLRCDPISSHATLYWYQQALGQGPEFLTYFNYEAQPDKSGLPSDRFSAERPEGSISTLTIQRTEQRDSAMYRCASSLADRALSYNSPLHFGNGTRLTVT.

Here the CDR3 DNA reads TGTGCCAGTAGGGTTAGGACTGGGGGACTTGGGGGCGGGGAGCTGTTTTTT. Amino acids: CASRVRTGGLGGGELFF. The rearrangement joins TRBV19 to TRBJ2-2; weak D call: TRBD2 (6 bases). Germline values: CDR1 LNHDA, CDR2 SQIVND (reference sequence). Trimming took 6 bases from V and 7 from J, leaving 24 bases between them. The CDR3 loop spans 17 amino acids.

The J gene is TRBJ1-2, the V gene TRBV4-2; no clear D. Trimming left V 0 bases short and J 5 bases short, with 13 bases between. This CDR3 contains 15 residues. In germline, CDR1 is LGHNA, CDR2 YNFKEQ. The CDR3 region is CASSQDRFAEYGYTF. The CDR3 DNA reads as TGTGCCAGCAGCCAAGATAGATTTGCGGAGTATGGCTACACCTTC.

This clone came up a few times. The chain carries TRBV27 and TRBJ2-3, with a weak D call TRBD1 (6 bases). V lost 5 bases, J lost 4 bases, and 13 bases lay in between. CDR1 and CDR2 (germline): MNHEY, SMNVEV (reference sequence). The CDR3 has 14 residues. CDR3 bases: TGTGCCAGCAGTACCCTCACAGGGCCAGATACGCAGTATTTT. It is translated as CASSTLTGPDTQYF.

The J gene is TRBJ1-2, the V gene TRBV10-3, with 8 bases aligning to TRBD1. The germline V gene has CDR1 ENHRY and CDR2 SYGVKD. J was trimmed by 4 bases and V by 4 bases; bases with no gene match: 5. The CDR3 has 14 amino acids. The DNA for the CDR3 is TGTGCCATCAGTGTTGGGACAGGACGCTATGGCTACACCTTC. Amino acid sequence: CAISVGTGRYGYTF.

The DNA of the CDR3 is TGTGCCAGTAGTATGGGGGGAAGCACTGAAGCTTTCTTT. Protein: CASSMGGSTEAFF. The genes are TRBV19 and TRBJ1-1; possibly TRBD1 for D (5 bases). Trimming removed 3 bases from V and 4 bases from J, with 9 bases in between. The CDR3 runs to 13 residues. From germline, CDR1 is LNHDA and CDR2 SQIVND (reference sequence).

J is TRBJ1-4 and V is TRBV3-1 (or the pseudogene TRBV3-2), with D tentatively TRBD1 (5 bases). The CDR3 length is 14 residues. The ends were cut back, 1 base at V and 4 bases at J, with 7 bases in the middle. Germline V gene lookup returns CDR1 LGHDT and CDR2 YNNKEL (reference sequence). The CDR3 reads CASSQGQNNEKLFF. CDR3 DNA: TGTGCCAGCAGCCAAGGACAGAATAATGAAAAACTGTTTTTT.

V usage is TRBV28 and J usage is TRBJ2-1; tentative D call: TRBD2 (5 bases). V lost 5 bases, J lost 8 bases, and 19 bases lay in between. The CDR3 totals 15 residues. CDR1 is MDHEN and CDR2 is SYDVKM in the germline V gene. CDR3 in DNA: TGTGCCAGCAGTCGACCTTCGCTAGTCGGGGATGAGCAGTTCTTC. This encodes CASSRPSLVGDEQFF.

V and J are TRBV19 and TRBJ1-5; the match to TRBD1 covers 10 bases. The germline V gene encodes CDR1 LNHDA and CDR2 SQIVND (reference sequence). This CDR3 region has 15 residues. V shed 5 bases, J shed 2 bases, and the junction held 3 bases outside the gene matches. Written as DNA, the CDR3 is TGTGCCAGTAGTGCCGGGACAGGGGGCAATCAGCCCCAGCATTTT. It codes for CASSAGTGGNQPQHF.

The chain links TRBV6-1 to TRBJ1-5; D unresolved. Per the germline V gene, CDR1 is MNHNS and CDR2 is SASEGT. The CDR3 extends over 14 amino acids. Trimming shortened V by 2 bases and J by 4 bases, and 9 bases separated the two germline ends. CDR3 residues: CASSESRGNQPQHF. The DNA for the CDR3 is TGTGCCAGCAGTGAATCTCGAGGGAATCAGCCCCAGCATTTT.

There are a few counts of this clone. This sequence joins TRBV5-1 and TRBJ1-1; 7 positions agree with TRBD1. CDR3 length: 15 residues. With 0 bases clipped from V and 0 bases from J, the junction kept 2 bases outside the gene matches. Germline V CDR1 and CDR2: SGHRS, YFSETQ. CDR3 protein: CASSLGGQMNTEAFF. CDR3 bases: TGCGCCAGCAGCTTGGGGGGACAGATGAACACTGAAGCTTTCTTT.

The chain has TRBV23-1 and TRBJ1-1; no firm D call. TRBV23-1 is assigned to the ORF class and has an uncertain function. The CDR3 totals 13 residues. V lost 2 bases and J lost 6, with 10 bases in between. CDR3 bases: TGCGCCAGCAGTCAAGAGATAAACTCTGAAGCTTTCTTT. It codes for CASSQEINSEAFF.

This sequence joins TRBV15 and TRBJ2-3; 7 nucleotides align to TRBD1. Germline trimming cut 8 bases from V and 6 bases from J; bases unmatched to any gene: 5. The CDR3 extends over 12 amino acids. Germline CDR1 is LNHNV and CDR2 is YYDKDF (reference sequence). The CDR3: CATGQVFDTQYF. The CDR3 DNA follows: TGTGCCACCGGACAGGTTTTTGATACGCAGTATTTT.

V usage is TRBV6-5 and J usage is TRBJ1-2; D might be TRBD1 (6 bases). CDR3 length equals 14 residues. Between the trimmed V and J ends, which lost 10 bases and 4 bases, there was a span of 19 bases. Germline CDR1 reads MNHEY; CDR2 reads SVGAGI. The CDR3 DNA reads as TGTGCCACCACGCATCGGGACACGTTCTATGGCTACACCTTC. It is translated as CATTHRDTFYGYTF.

The chain couples TRBV7-9 to TRBJ1-1, with D possibly being TRBD1 (6 bases). Germline V gene lookup returns CDR1 SEHNR and CDR2 FQNEAQ (reference sequence). V was clipped by 5 bases and J by 4 bases, with 8 bases between them. This CDR3 contains 12 residues. This CDR3 reads CASSEGVTEAFF. CDR3 bases: TGTGCCAGCAGCGAGGGGGTCACTGAAGCTTTCTTT.

The chain is built from TRBV18 and TRBJ2-1; 14 bases are a match to TRBD2. Trimming at V came to 6 bases and at J to 5 bases, leaving 9 bases not matched to a gene. The CDR3 contains 17 residues. Looked up from germline, CDR1 is KGHSH and CDR2 is LQKENI. This CDR3 reads CASSRLAGGARDNEQFF. The CDR3 DNA is TGTGCCAGCTCCCGACTAGCGGGGGGGGCGAGGGACAATGAGCAGTTCTTC.

J is TRBJ2-7 and V is TRBV6-5; D perhaps matches TRBD1 (5 bases). V was shortened by 7 bases and J by 1 base, with 17 bases between the two germline ends. Per the germline V gene, CDR1 is MNHEY and CDR2 is SVGAGI. The CDR3 is 15 residues long. CDR3 in amino acids: CASMRASQGSYEQYV. In nucleotides, the CDR3 is TGTGCCAGCATGAGAGCCAGTCAGGGATCCTACGAGCAGTACGTC.